This is a list of T cell receptor beta chains from one sample in a study of glioma-infiltrating T cells after dendritic cell vaccination. Produced via immunoSEQ multiplex PCR; TCRdb's table is partial and in-frame only. Among some 60,000 clones listed, around 85% were seen once. Sequencing used blood, obtained after dendritic cell vaccination. The origin of the receptors is a human donor with glioblastoma. CDR3s include the opening cysteine and the closing phenylalanine or tryptophan. D genes are given only for firm matches. The size field is filled for only some rows; it gives once, few, many or a size class.

v_gene	d_gene	abundance	j_gene	CDR3nt	CDR3aa
TRBV10-3	NA	NA	TRBJ1-4	TGTGCCATCAGTGAGTCCCGGAGCTCTAATGAAAAACTGTTTTTT	CAISESRSSNEKLFF
TRBV9	NA	NA	TRBJ2-7	TGTGCCAGCAGCCCCCATCCCAACTACGAGCAGTACTTC	CASSPHPNYEQYF
TRBV30	NA	once	TRBJ1-2	TGTGCCTGGAGTCCTCCACTCAAGTATGGCTACACCTTC	CAWSPPLKYGYTF
TRBV7-2	TRBD1	NA	TRBJ1-1	TGTGCCAGCAGCTTAGTGGCAGGGGGAATGAACACTGAAGCTTTCTTT	CASSLVAGGMNTEAFF
TRBV6-5	NA	NA	TRBJ1-1	TGTGCCAGCACCCAGGGGATGAACACTGAAGCTTTCTTT	CASTQGMNTEAFF
TRBV5-4	NA	NA	TRBJ2-7	TGTGCCAGCAGCCCGTCCTCTGACCCAGGCTACGAGCAGTACTTC	CASSPSSDPGYEQYF
TRBV5-4	NA	NA	TRBJ2-1	TGTGCCAGCAGCTTGCCAGGGGCCAGCTCCTACAATGAGCAGTTCTTC	CASSLPGASSYNEQFF
TRBV9	NA	NA	TRBJ1-1	TGTGCCAGCAGCGTAGGGGCAACTGAAGCTTTCTTT	CASSVGATEAFF
TRBV29-1	TRBD1	NA	TRBJ2-3	TGCAGCGGAGGACAGGGGATAAATACGCAGTATTTT	CSGGQGINTQYF
TRBV30	NA	once	TRBJ1-5	TGTGCCTGGAGTTTAGATCAGCCCCAGCATTTT	CAWSLDQPQHF
TRBV6-1	TRBD2	NA	TRBJ2-1	TGTGCCAGCAGTGAACTAGCGGGGGGTTATAATGAGCAGTTCTTC	CASSELAGGYNEQFF
TRBV6-1	TRBD2	few	TRBJ2-3	TGTGCCAGCAGTGCGATGGGACTACCCGAGGGAGATACGCAGTATTTT	CASSAMGLPEGDTQYF
TRBV27	NA	NA	TRBJ2-1	TGTGCCAGCAGTCGCGACGGGGATGAGCAGTTCTTC	CASSRDGDEQFF
TRBV4-2	TRBD2	once	TRBJ2-5	TGTGCCGGCAGCCAAGATGAGCTAGCGGGTCAAGAGACCCAGTACTTC	CAGSQDELAGQETQYF
TRBV5-1	TRBD1	NA	TRBJ1-4	TGCGCCAGCAGCCCCGCCTGGACAGGGGGCAGAGAAAAACTGTTTTTT	CASSPAWTGGREKLFF
TRBV19	TRBD1	NA	TRBJ2-1	TGTGCCAGTAGCCCCGGGGACAGAAGTCTCATCTCCTACAATGAGCAGTTCTTC	CASSPGDRSLISYNEQFF
TRBV30	NA	NA	TRBJ2-7	TGTGCCTGGAACCTCGCCCTTCCACAGGGCGGCGAGCAGTACTTC	CAWNLALPQGGEQYF
TRBV7-6	TRBD1	NA	TRBJ1-3	TGTGCCAGCAGCTTAGAGGGGGACAGGGCTATCGCCCCCTCTGGAAACACCATATATTTT	CASSLEGDRAIAPSGNTIYF
TRBV5-1	NA	once	TRBJ2-2	TGCGCCAGCAGGGGAGATGTAAACACCGGGGAGCTGTTTTTT	CASRGDVNTGELFF
TRBV6-5	NA	once	TRBJ2-7	TGTGCCAGCAGGCTAGGGGTCGGCTCCTACGAGCAGTACTTC	CASRLGVGSYEQYF
TRBV6-1	NA	NA	TRBJ2-2	TGTGCCAGCAGTGAAATGGGCCAGTTGGGTACCGGGGAGCTGTTTTTT	CASSEMGQLGTGELFF
TRBV6-6	NA	NA	TRBJ1-4	TGTGCCAGCAGTTATTCCAGGGGTTTGGATGAAAAACTGTTTTTT	CASSYSRGLDEKLFF
TRBV19	TRBD2	NA	TRBJ2-5	TGTGCCAGTAGTATAGATCTAGCGGGGAAAGAGACCCAGTACTTC	CASSIDLAGKETQYF
TRBV7-2	NA	NA	TRBJ2-3	TGTGCCAGCAGCTTAGCTTCGGTCACAGATACGCAGTATTTT	CASSLASVTDTQYF
TRBV6-1	TRBD2	NA	TRBJ2-3	TGTGCCAGCAGTGAAAATCTTAGCGGGGGGTCCGATACGCAGTATTTT	CASSENLSGGSDTQYF
TRBV4-1	NA	once	TRBJ1-2	TGCGCCAGCAGCTCACCGGCAGGGGACTATGGCTACACCTTC	CASSSPAGDYGYTF
TRBV6-1	NA	NA	TRBJ1-1	TGTGCCAGCAGTGTCGGAGATAACACTGAAGCTTTCTTT	CASSVGDNTEAFF
TRBV19	TRBD1	NA	TRBJ1-1	TGTGCCAGTAGTTCCCCTGGACAGGGAACGGCTGAAGCTTTCTTT	CASSSPGQGTAEAFF
TRBV19	NA	NA	TRBJ1-1	TGTGCCAGTAGGGGAGTGGACACTGAAGCTTTCTTT	CASRGVDTEAFF
TRBV4-2	NA	NA	TRBJ2-5	TGTGCCAGCAGCCAAGATCGGGGGACCAAACAAGAGACCCAGTACTTC	CASSQDRGTKQETQYF
TRBV29-1	TRBD1	NA	TRBJ1-1	TGCAGCGTTGAAGAGGGGGACAGGGCTGAAGCTTTCTTT	CSVEEGDRAEAFF
TRBV4-3	NA	NA	TRBJ2-3	TGCGCCAGCAGCCAAGGTGCCGGGACAGATACGCAGTATTTT	CASSQGAGTDTQYF
TRBV5-4	NA	NA	TRBJ2-3	TGTGCCAGCAGTCAAGAGAGTCAGGGAGATACGCAGTATTTT	CASSQESQGDTQYF
TRBV5-1	TRBD1	NA	TRBJ1-1	TGCGCCAGCGTTCCCAACACAGGGGAAAACACTGAAGCTTTCTTT	CASVPNTGENTEAFF
TRBV11-3	TRBD1	NA	TRBJ2-3	TGTGCCAGCAGCCGCCCCGGGACAGGGGTTTCCACAGATACGCAGTATTTT	CASSRPGTGVSTDTQYF
TRBV4-3	NA	NA	TRBJ1-1	TGCGCCAGCAGAAGTGGGAGTACTGAAGCTTTCTTT	CASRSGSTEAFF
TRBV4-1	NA	NA	TRBJ2-2	TGCGCCAGCAGCCAGGTAGCGGTAACCACCGGGGAGCTGGTTTTT	CASSQVAVTTGELVF
TRBV5-6	NA	NA	TRBJ2-1	TGTGCCAGCAGCCAGGACTGGGACTCCTACAATGAGCAGTTCTTC	CASSQDWDSYNEQFF
TRBV5-1	TRBD1	NA	TRBJ1-1	TGCGCCAGCAGCTACAGGGGGAGAACTGAAGCTTTCTTT	CASSYRGRTEAFF
TRBV30	NA	NA	TRBJ1-5	TGTGCCTGGAGTGTACATTCTTCGAGCGGTCAGCCCCAGCATTTT	CAWSVHSSSGQPQHF
TRBV29-1	NA	NA	TRBJ1-1	TGCAGCGTGGGTGGGGGCCAGGTGAGGAACACTGAAGCTTTCTTT	CSVGGGQVRNTEAFF
TRBV6-5	TRBD1	NA	TRBJ2-7	TGTGCCAGCAGTGCGGACAGGGGTACCTACGAGCAGTACTTC	CASSADRGTYEQYF
TRBV15	NA	NA	TRBJ1-2	TGTGCCACCAGCAGAGGTTCAGGGAGGGCTAACTATGGCTACACCTTC	CATSRGSGRANYGYTF
TRBV28	TRBD1	once	TRBJ1-1	TGTGCCAGCAGCCAAGGGACAGCGAACACTGAAGCTTTCTTT	CASSQGTANTEAFF
TRBV30	NA	once	TRBJ2-3	TGTGCCTGGAGCCCCGACCGCGGAGGCACAGATACGCAGTATTTT	CAWSPDRGGTDTQYF